This T cell receptor beta chain came from a study of Ad26.COV2.S vaccination and SARS-CoV-2 variants. Study-level information: Each vaccinee took Ad26.COV2.S intramuscularly, once or twice 56 days apart. Study-wide results and limits: There was reportedly substantial breadth in spike-specific CD8+ and CD4+ T cell responses after vaccination.

With respect to this clone: Its antigen is undetermined.

The sample's treatment: over 15 received Ad26.COV2.S at low or high dose, single or two shots; five or six received placebo; per-sample allocation not given. Sampling was done on day 63 after the first vaccine or placebo injection. The vaccine delivered Wuhan-strain SARS-CoV-2 spike through an Ad26 vector. V dropped 6 bases and J dropped 1; count of bases not matched to a gene: 9. This CDR3 has 16 amino acids. Germline CDR1 is SGHTA and CDR2 is FQGNSA. TCRdb keeps only in-frame clones here, not all; method: immunoSEQ multiplex PCR. The sample lists approximately 420,000 clones, approximately 91% occurring once.

The material was peripheral blood, obtained in a trial of Ad26.COV2.S vaccine versus placebo. This TCR was sampled from a person between 18 and 65 years old who received the Ad26.COV2.S COVID-19 vaccine or a placebo. The rearrangement joins TRBV7-2 to TRBJ2-3; 8 bases are shared with TRBD2. For the CDR3, the DNA is TGTGCCAGCAGTAAGACGCGGGGGGATGGCACAGATACGCAGTATTTT. Its protein is CASSKTRGDGTDTQYF. Full variable domain (outside the CDR3, taken from reference TRBV7-2 and TRBJ2-3): GAGVSQSPSNKVTEKGKDVELRCDPISGHTALYWYRQSLGQGLEFLIYFQGNSAPDKSGLPSDRFSAERTGGSVSTLTIQRTQQEDSAVYLCASSKTRGDGTDTQYFGPGTRLTVL.